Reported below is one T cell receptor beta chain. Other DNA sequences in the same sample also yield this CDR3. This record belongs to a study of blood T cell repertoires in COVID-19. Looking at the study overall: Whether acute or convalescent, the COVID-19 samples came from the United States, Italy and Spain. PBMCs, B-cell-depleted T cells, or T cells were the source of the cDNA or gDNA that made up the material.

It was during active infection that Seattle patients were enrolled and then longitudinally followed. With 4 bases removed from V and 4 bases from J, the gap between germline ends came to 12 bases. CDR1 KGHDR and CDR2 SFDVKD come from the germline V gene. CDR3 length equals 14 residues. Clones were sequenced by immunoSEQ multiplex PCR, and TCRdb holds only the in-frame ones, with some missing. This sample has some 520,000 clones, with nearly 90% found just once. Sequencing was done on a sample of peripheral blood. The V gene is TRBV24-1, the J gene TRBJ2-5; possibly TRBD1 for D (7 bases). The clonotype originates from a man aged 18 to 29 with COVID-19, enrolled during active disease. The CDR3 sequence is CATSDPGGGETQYF. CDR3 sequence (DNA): TGTGCCACCAGTGACCCAGGGGGAGGAGAGACCCAGTACTTC.